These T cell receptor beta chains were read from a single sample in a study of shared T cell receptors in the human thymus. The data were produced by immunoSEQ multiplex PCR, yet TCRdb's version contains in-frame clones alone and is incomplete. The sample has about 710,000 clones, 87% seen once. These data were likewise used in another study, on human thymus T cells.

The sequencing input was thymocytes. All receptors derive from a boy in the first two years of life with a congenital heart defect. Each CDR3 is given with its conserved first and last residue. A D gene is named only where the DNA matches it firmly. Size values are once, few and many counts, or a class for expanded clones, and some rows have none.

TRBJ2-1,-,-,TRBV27,TGTGCCAGCAGTTTGTCCCTCGAGGACAATGAGCAGTTCTTC,CASSLSLEDNEQFF
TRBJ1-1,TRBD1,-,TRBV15,TGTGCCACCAACGCGCCCGGGACAGGGGATCCGCGGCTGAACACTGAAGCTTTCTTT,CATNAPGTGDPRLNTEAFF
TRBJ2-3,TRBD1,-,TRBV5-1,TGCGCCAGCAGCCCGGGACAGGGTGGCACAGATACGCAGTATTTT,CASSPGQGGTDTQYF
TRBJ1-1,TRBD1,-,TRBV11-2,TGTGCCAGCAGCTTAAGGTCAGGGGGTTGGGGCACTGAAGCTTTCTTT,CASSLRSGGWGTEAFF
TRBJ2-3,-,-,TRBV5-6,TGTGCCAGCAGCTTGGGCGGCCCTAGCACAGATACGCAGTATTTT,CASSLGGPSTDTQYF
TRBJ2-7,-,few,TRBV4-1,TGCGCCAGCAGCCAAGGAGCTGAGAGCTACGAGCAGTACTTC,CASSQGAESYEQYF
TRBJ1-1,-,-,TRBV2,TGTGCCAGCAGTGAAGGGAGTATGAACACTGAAGCTTTCTTT,CASSEGSMNTEAFF
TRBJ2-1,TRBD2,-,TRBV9,TGTGCCAGCAGCGTATCACCCGGACTAGCGGGAGGGGGCTATGAGCAGTTCTTC,CASSVSPGLAGGGYEQFF
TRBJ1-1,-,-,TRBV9,TGTGCCAGCAGCGTAGTTCCAGGGGACACTGAAGCTTTCTTT,CASSVVPGDTEAFF
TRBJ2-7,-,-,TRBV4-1,TGCGCCAGCAGCCAAGATCAGCGGGCGAGGGTTGGGTACGAGCAGTACTTC,CASSQDQRARVGYEQYF
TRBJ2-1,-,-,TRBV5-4,TGTGCCAGCAGTCCGAGGGGGGGGCTTAGCAGGGATGAGCAGTTCTTC,CASSPRGGLSRDEQFF
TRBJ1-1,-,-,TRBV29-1,TGCAGCGGCAGACAGGTATGGAACACTGAAGCTTTCTTT,CSGRQVWNTEAFF
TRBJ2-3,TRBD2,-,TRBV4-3,TGCGCCAGCAGCCAAGATGATAGCGGGATTAGCACAGATACGCAGTATTTT,CASSQDDSGISTDTQYF
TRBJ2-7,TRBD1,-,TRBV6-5,TGTGCCAGCAGATCGACAGGGGGCATTTCCTACGAGCAGTACTTC,CASRSTGGISYEQYF
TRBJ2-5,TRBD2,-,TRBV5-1,TGCGCCAGCAGCCTGTCGCCGGGACTAGCGGGGGCAAAAGGGGGGACCCAGTACTTC,CASSLSPGLAGAKGGTQYF
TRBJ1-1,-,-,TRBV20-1,TGCAGTGCTTCCCGTTCTGAAGCTTTCTTT,CSASRSEAFF